The rows below give T cell receptor beta chains drawn from one sample of a study of T cells in Graves' hyperthyroidism and ophthalmopathy. TCRdb recomputed calls from the multiplex PCR reads with MiXCR, one row per CDR3 protein. The repertoire consists of 75,000 to 100,000 distinct CDR3 sequences, with around 50% occurring once and the leading ten covering 27%. The sample consisted of blood. The receptors originated from a woman in her thirties or forties with Graves' hyperthyroidism. The CDR3 runs from the conserved cysteine through the conserved F or W. A D gene is named only where the DNA matches it firmly. The listing skips clone size in some rows; elsewhere it reads once, few, many or a size class.

>.|TRBV5-6|TRBJ2-2|.
CASCRRTGELFF
TGTGCCAGCTGTCGACGAACCGGGGAGCTGTTTTTT
>many|TRBV7-9|TRBJ2-5|.
CASSPPSGDVTQYF
TGTGCCAGCAGCCCGCCCTCGGGGGACGTGACCCAGTACTTC
>.|TRBV19|TRBJ1-3|TRBD1
CASSRAGTGGNTIYF
TGTGCCAGTAGTAGAGCCGGGACAGGGGGAAACACCATATATTTT
>many|TRBV19|TRBJ1-5|.
CASGSRRVSNQPQHF
TGTGCCAGTGGATCTCGCAGGGTTAGCAATCAGCCCCAGCATTTT
>.|TRBV9|TRBJ1-3|.
CASRGEGGDTIYF
TGTGCCAGCAGAGGTGAAGGGGGGGACACCATATATTTT
>once|TRBV7-2|TRBJ1-4|TRBD1
CASSAAGGSNQKLFF
TGTGCCAGCAGCGCGGCAGGGGGGTCTAATCAAAAACTGTTTTTT
>few|TRBV2|TRBJ2-1|TRBD2
CASRGSGGPTYNEQFF
TGTGCCAGCAGGGGTAGCGGGGGGCCAACCTACAATGAGCAGTTCTTC
>.|TRBV7-2|TRBJ2-5|.
CASSLRAKETQYF
TGTGCCAGCAGCTTACGGGCGAAAGAGACCCAGTACTTC
>.|TRBV28|TRBJ1-2|.
CASSLTDYNYGYTF
TGTGCCAGCAGTTTGACAGACTACAACTATGGCTACACCTTC
>.|TRBV7-2|TRBJ2-7|TRBD2
CASSVGLAATYEQYF
TGTGCCAGCAGCGTGGGACTAGCGGCCACCTACGAGCAGTACTTC
>.|TRBV2|TRBJ2-5|TRBD2
CASSGWWEGEKTQYF
TGTGCCAGCAGTGGGTGGTGGGAGGGCGAGAAGACCCAGTACTTT
>.|TRBV29-1|TRBJ2-7|TRBD1
CSLETGDTRGQYF
TGCAGCCTTGAGACAGGGGACACGCGGGGGCAGTACTTC
>many|TRBV6-5|TRBJ1-1|.
CASEVAGRGTEAFF
TGTGCCAGCGAAGTAGCAGGGCGGGGCACTGAAGCTTTCTTT
>few|TRBV7-2|TRBJ2-5|.
CASTSERGAGETQYF
TGTGCCAGCACCTCAGAGAGGGGGGCGGGAGAGACCCAGTACTTC
>.|TRBV14|TRBJ1-1|.
CASSRLGGTENTEAFF
TGTGCCAGCAGCCGTCTTGGCGGGACGGAGAACACTGAAGCTTTCTTT
>many|TRBV7-2|TRBJ2-5|TRBD2
CASSSGLAGGRETQYF
TGTGCCAGCAGCTCAGGACTAGCGGGAGGGAGAGAGACCCAGTACTTC
>.|TRBV20-1|TRBJ2-3|TRBD1
CSARDLLGTGVDTQYF
TGCAGTGCTAGAGATCTCTTGGGGACAGGGGTAGATACGCAGTATTTT
>few|TRBV5-1|TRBJ1-1|TRBD1
CASSPGTGFTEAFF
TGCGCCAGCAGTCCCGGGACAGGGTTCACTGAAGCTTTCTTT
>many|TRBV6-5|TRBJ2-7|.
CATTGSYEQYF
TGTGCCACTACTGGATCCTACGAGCAGTACTTC
>many|TRBV5-1|TRBJ1-2|.
CASSTASNYGYTF
TGCGCCAGCAGCACGGCGAGTAACTATGGCTACACCTTC
>.|TRBV20-1|TRBJ2-5|TRBD2
CSASLGASGSETQYF
TGCAGTGCTAGCCTTGGGGCTAGCGGGAGTGAGACCCAGTACTTC
>.|TRBV3-1|TRBJ2-7|.
CASSQVVGSPYEQYF
TGTGCCAGCAGCCAAGTAGTAGGTTCACCTTACGAGCAGTACTTC
>.|TRBV10-3|TRBJ2-7|TRBD2
CATVPGLAPYEQYF
TGTGCCACCGTGCCGGGACTAGCGCCCTACGAGCAGTACTTC
>.|TRBV11-2|TRBJ2-2|.
CASSLVSVNTGELFF
TGTGCCAGCAGCTTAGTTTCGGTGAACACCGGGGAGCTGTTTTTT
>.|TRBV10-3|TRBJ2-5|.
CAISGLRGAQYF
TGTGCCATCAGTGGCTTGCGAGGGGCGCAGTACTTC
>.|TRBV29-1|TRBJ1-2|.
CSVEQGTIFASRYGYTF
TGCAGCGTTGAACAGGGGACGATATTTGCCTCCCGATATGGCTACACCTTC
>many|TRBV3-1|TRBJ1-5|.
CASSQGGGDQPQHF
TGTGCCAGCAGCCAAGGGGGGGGAGATCAGCCCCAGCATTTT
>.|TRBV25-1|TRBJ1-2|TRBD1
CASKDRAYGYTF
TGTGCCAGCAAAGACAGGGCCTATGGCTACACCTTC
>many|TRBV4-1|TRBJ1-6|.
CASSQVDSENSPLHF
TGCGCCAGCAGCCAAGTGGACAGCGAAAATTCACCCCTCCACTTT
>many|TRBV7-2|TRBJ2-5|.
CASSPTRGAGETQYF
TGTGCCAGCAGCCCCACGCGGGGAGCGGGAGAGACCCAGTACTTC
>once|TRBV7-2|TRBJ2-5|.
CASSIGLGLPQETQYF
TGTGCCAGCAGCATAGGACTGGGGCTACCACAAGAGACCCAGTACTTC
>.|TRBV7-9|TRBJ1-5|.
CASRLAGETQHF
TGTGCCAGTCGGCTAGCGGGAGAGACCCAGCATTTT
>.|TRBV5-7|TRBJ1-1|TRBD1
CASRSGGPNTEAFF
TGTGCCAGCAGATCAGGGGGCCCGAACACTGAAGCTTTCTTT
>many|TRBV28|TRBJ1-1|.
CASSLWEQGNTEAFF
TGTGCCAGCAGTTTATGGGAACAGGGGAACACTGAAGCTTTCTTT
>few|TRBV2|TRBJ2-2|.
CASSPRVYTGELFF
TGTGCCAGCAGCCCCCGGGTGTACACCGGGGAGCTGTTTTTT
>.|TRBV7-2|TRBJ2-7|TRBD2
CASSFGTSGRYEQYF
TGTGCCAGCAGCTTTGGGACTAGCGGGAGGTACGAGCAGTACTTC
>.|TRBV7-2|TRBJ2-3|.
CASSLIGTSTDTQYF
TGTGCCAGCAGCTTAATCGGGACTTCCACAGATACGCAGTATTTT